The 2 T cell receptor beta chains below come from one sample, sequenced in a study of T-cell reconstitution after alpha-beta-depleted transplantation in children. The TCRbeta library incorporated unique molecular identifiers. From the PCR reads, TCRdb called clonotypes with MiXCR, one entry per CDR3 protein. Of about 440,000 distinct CDR3 sequences listed, roughly two fifths are singletons. Sample: PBMCs, taken before TCRalphabeta/CD19-depleted stem cell transplant. The receptors were sampled from a girl aged 2 to 9 with aplastic anemia, due to receive a stem cell transplant.

The chain is built from TRBV7-9 and TRBJ2-7; 8 bases line up with TRBD1. The length of the CDR3 is 17 residues. Trimming removed 1 base from V and 4 bases from J; junction bases left unmatched: 12. Germline CDR1 SEHNR, CDR2 FQNEAQ (reference sequence). CDR3 in amino acids: CASSLVGTGHPRYEQYF. For the CDR3, the DNA is TGTGCCAGCAGCTTAGTCGGGACAGGCCACCCCCGTTACGAGCAGTACTTC.

The chain has TRBV12-3 or TRBV12-4 and TRBJ1-5; D unclear. V shed 3 bases and J shed 0 bases, with 15 bases lying between them. The CDR3 spans 17 residues. The CDR3 DNA sequence: TGTGCCAGCAGTTTCGGCCCCCTCCTCTATAGCAATCAGCCCCAGCATTTT. Translation gives CASSFGPLLYSNQPQHF.